The present TCR beta chain was sequenced within a study of cytotoxic CD8 clonotypes in ibrutinib-treated CLL. Study-wide points: There were differences in sampling times between sustained-remission and progressing patients. Circulating CD8+ T-cell counts were tracked by baseline clonality, which exceeded that of age-matched healthy donors. The study found public clonotypes uncommon, contracting or stable on treatment.

Genomic DNA in a quantity of about 2.1 micrograms was derived from cryopreserved PBMCs for TCR beta libraries. This table comes from immunoSEQ multiplex PCR, and its TCRdb copy is limited to in-frame clones, with some not included. In the table there are 270,000 or so clones, roughly three quarters of which are singletons. A remark on this clone: The antigen is undetermined.

Here the sequenced sample was PBMCs, taken at disease progression, from a patient treated with ibrutinib. The sequence was obtained from a human donor with chronic lymphocytic leukemia.

CDR3 in DNA: TGTGCCAGCAGGCCTCTTTCATCCTACGAGCAGTACTTC. Translated, it gives CASRPLSSYEQYF. The J gene is TRBJ2-7, the V gene TRBV7-9; D gene unclear. V was cut by 6 bases and J by 1 base, with 10 bases left in between. Germline V lookup: CDR1 SEHNR, CDR2 FQNEAQ (reference sequence). The CDR3 is made up of 13 amino acids.